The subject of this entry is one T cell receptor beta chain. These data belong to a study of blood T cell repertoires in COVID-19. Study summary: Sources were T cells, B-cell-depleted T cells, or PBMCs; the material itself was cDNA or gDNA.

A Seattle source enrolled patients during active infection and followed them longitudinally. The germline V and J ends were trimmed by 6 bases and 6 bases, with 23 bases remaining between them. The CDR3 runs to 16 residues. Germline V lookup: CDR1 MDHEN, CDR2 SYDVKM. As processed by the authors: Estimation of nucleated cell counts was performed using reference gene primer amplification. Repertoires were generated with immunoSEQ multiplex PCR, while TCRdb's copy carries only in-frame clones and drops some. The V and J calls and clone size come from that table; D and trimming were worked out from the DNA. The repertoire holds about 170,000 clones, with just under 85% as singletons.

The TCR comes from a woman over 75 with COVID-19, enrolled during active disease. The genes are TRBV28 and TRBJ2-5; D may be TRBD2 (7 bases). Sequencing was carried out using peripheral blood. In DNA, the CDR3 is TGTGCCAGCAGCTTAGGGGGAGGGGGGTTCTTGCAGACCCAGTACTTC. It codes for CASSLGGGGFLQTQYF.